A single sample is the source of the 10 T cell receptor beta chains below, sequenced in a study of identifying expanded T cells in peripheral blood. Clones were read by immunoSEQ multiplex PCR, and TCRdb kept only the in-frame ones, dropping some. The sample includes about 110,000 clones, approximately 90% of them seen just once. Specimen: blood. These receptor sequences come from a person aged 18-69 years in good health.

The rearrangement links TRBV18 to TRBJ1-5; D is possibly TRBD1 (5 bases). Trimming left V 3 bases short and J 8 bases short, with 20 bases between. Germline V CDR1 and CDR2: KGHSH, LQKENI. The CDR3 length is 16 residues. CDR3 amino acids: CASSPSRGYLNEPQHF. As DNA, the CDR3 is TGTGCCAGCTCACCGTCGAGGGGCTATCTTAATGAGCCCCAGCATTTT.

The chain links TRBV2 to TRBJ1-1, with a possible D match to TRBD1 (6 bases). Germline assignment: CDR1 SNHLY and CDR2 FYNNEI. The ends were cut back, 3 bases at V and 1 base at J, with 15 bases in the middle. This CDR3 region has 16 residues. The CDR3 DNA sequence: TGTGCCAGCAGTGACCCCGCTAGGGGGAAGAACACTGAAGCTTTCTTT. Its protein product is CASSDPARGKNTEAFF.

As to this clone: The junction differs from germline at one of its ends, possibly a read error. The chain couples TRBV28 to TRBJ2-1; D not resolved. CDR1 and CDR2 (germline): MDHEN, SYDVKM. The CDR3 runs 13 residues. CDR3 sequence (DNA): TGTGCCAGCAGACTGGGAATCAACAATGGGCAGTTCTTC. The encoded protein is CASRLGINNGQFF. The full variable domain, completed using reference TRBV28 and TRBJ2-1, is DVKVTQSSRYLVKRTGEKVFLECVQDMDHENMFWYRQDPGLGLRLIYFSYDVKMKEKGDIPEGYSVSREKKERFSLILESASTNQTSMYLCASRLGINNGQFFGPGTRLTVL.

This clone was detected only once. The V gene is TRBV5-4, the J gene TRBJ2-1; 9 bases agree with TRBD2. V trimming: 0 bases; J trimming: 0 bases; junction bases outside the gene matches: 7. Germline V gene lookup returns CDR1 SGHNT and CDR2 YYREEE (reference sequence). The CDR3 sequence is 18 residues long. The CDR3 DNA sequence: TGTGCCAGCAGCTTGGCCGGGCGGGGGGGAAGCTCCTACAATGAGCAGTTCTTC. Amino acid sequence: CASSLAGRGGSSYNEQFF. The entire variable domain, with the rest obtained from reference TRBV5-4 and TRBJ2-1, is as follows: ETGVTQSPTHLIKTRGQQVTLRCSSQSGHNTVSWYQQALGQGPQFIFQYYREEENGRGNFPPRFSGLQFPNYSSELNVNALELDDSALYLCASSLAGRGGSSYNEQFFGPGTRLTVL.

V usage is TRBV18 and J usage is TRBJ1-3; perhaps TRBD1 as D (6 bases). V lost 2 bases and J lost 0, with 14 bases in between. The length of the CDR3 is 17 residues. Germline values: CDR1 KGHSH, CDR2 LQKENI. The CDR3 loop reads CASSPYQTGFSGNTIYF. In DNA, the CDR3 is TGTGCCAGCTCACCATACCAGACAGGTTTCTCTGGAAACACCATATATTTT.

This sequence joins TRBV4-3 and TRBJ2-5; TRBD2 aligns across 12 bases. The germline CDR1 and CDR2 sequences are LGHNA and YSLEER. CDR3 size: 20 residues. The trim removed 0 bases at V and 2 bases at J, leaving 13 bases unmatched. In nucleotides, the CDR3 is TGCGCCAGCAGCCAAGATCTGGTTGGGCTAGCGGGGGGGCCACAAGAGACCCAGTACTTC. Translation gives CASSQDLVGLAGGPQETQYF.

The chain couples TRBV18 to TRBJ1-2; D may be TRBD1 (6 bases). Looked up from germline, CDR1 is KGHSH and CDR2 is LQKENI. The length of the CDR3 is 14 residues. Trimming shortened V by 2 bases and J by 2 bases, and 9 bases separated the two germline ends. Here the CDR3 reads CASSPVGQNYGYTF. Here the CDR3 DNA reads TGTGCCAGCTCACCAGTCGGACAGAACTATGGCTACACCTTC. The full variable domain, with the rest looked up from reference TRBV18 and TRBJ1-2, is NAGVMQNPRHLVRRRGQEARLRCSPMKGHSHVYWYRQLPEEGLKFMVYLQKENIIDESGMPKERFSAEFPKEGPSILRIQQVVRGDSAAYFCASSPVGQNYGYTFGSGTRLTVV.

This clone was counted between two and nine times. The chain is built from TRBV4-2 and TRBJ2-1; D is perhaps TRBD1 (5 bases). The germline V gene encodes CDR1 LGHNA and CDR2 YNFKEQ. CDR3 length: 14 residues. V shed 3 bases and J shed 5 bases, with 11 bases lying between them. This CDR3 is CASSQPQGDNEQFF. CDR3 nucleotide sequence: TGTGCCAGCAGCCAGCCGCAAGGGGACAATGAGCAGTTCTTC.

The chain couples TRBV28 to TRBJ2-3, with 7 bases matching TRBD1. Losses at the gene ends were 9 bases for V and 5 bases for J; bases not matched to a gene: 14. The CDR3 sequence is 15 residues long. CDR1 and CDR2 (germline): MDHEN, SYDVKM. CDR3 amino acids: CASLTGTDLVDTQYF. The CDR3 DNA reads as TGTGCCAGTCTCACCGGGACAGACCTTGTAGATACGCAGTATTTT.

In DNA, the CDR3 is TGTGCCAGCAGCTTAAACAGGTTGTATTCACCCCTCCACTTT. It is translated as CASSLNRLYSPLHF. The chain is built from TRBV7-2 and TRBJ1-6, with TRBD1 as a possible D gene (5 bases). CDR1 SGHTA and CDR2 FQGNSA come from the germline V gene. The CDR3 has 14 amino acids. V dropped 2 bases and J dropped 8 bases, with 10 bases sitting between them. Filled out from reference TRBV7-2 and TRBJ1-6, the complete variable domain reads GAGVSQSPSNKVTEKGKDVELRCDPISGHTALYWYRQSLGQGLEFLIYFQGNSAPDKSGLPSDRFSAERTGGSVSTLTIQRTQQEDSAVYLCASSLNRLYSPLHFGNGTRLTVT.